What follows describes a single T cell receptor (beta chain). Its antigen is not identified. This sample was included in a study of long-term antiretroviral therapy in people with HIV. The study's findings and limits: Clones showing expansion before ART dominated the repertoire at all time points.

The run of the v3.0 immunoSEQ assay was at survey level. Repertoires were generated with immunoSEQ multiplex PCR, while TCRdb's copy carries only in-frame clones and drops some. Altogether over 15,000 clones are present, approximately 90% being singletons, with the ten largest covering 10% to 15%. CDR3 length: 11 amino acids. Germline lookup yields CDR1 GTSNPN and CDR2 SVGIG (reference sequence). V was clipped by 2 bases and J by 11 bases, with 12 bases between them. This rearrangement joins TRBV30 to TRBJ1-1, with D unresolved. The sample here was unsorted PBMCs, taken 0.6 years after starting antiretroviral therapy. This clonotype was sampled from a woman in her 40s with HIV. The CDR3 protein is CAWSRHRWAFF. CDR3 bases: TGTGCCTGGAGTCGGCATAGGTGGGCTTTCTTT. Together with reference TRBV30 and TRBJ1-1, the CDR3 gives the full variable domain: SQTIHQWPATLVQPVGSPLSLECTVEGTSNPNLYWYRQAAGRGLQLLFYSVGIGQISSEVPQNLSASRPQDRQFILSSKKLLLSDSGFYLCAWSRHRWAFFGQGTRLTVV.